The 5 T cell receptor beta chains reported below all come from one sample, sequenced in a study of blood T cell repertoires in COVID-19. Measured with immunoSEQ multiplex PCR; TCRdb has only the in-frame clones, and not every one. The sample records about 170,000 clones, approximately 86% being singletons. The sequenced material came from peripheral blood. These receptors all come from a man aged 80 or over with COVID-19, enrolled during active disease.

This sequence joins TRBV9 and TRBJ2-3, with 7 bases that match TRBD2. V trimming: 3 bases; J trimming: 4 bases; junction bases outside the gene matches: 5. The CDR3 contains 14 residues. Germline CDR1 and CDR2: SGDLS and YYNGEE. CDR3: CASSGVAGSDTQYF. CDR3 nucleotide sequence: TGTGCCAGCAGCGGAGTAGCGGGCTCAGATACGCAGTATTTT.

The rearrangement joins TRBV19 to TRBJ1-5; tentative D call: TRBD1 (6 bases). Germline V gene data show CDR1 as LNHDA and CDR2 as SQIVND (reference sequence). V lost 3 bases, J lost 5 bases, and 14 bases lay in between. The CDR3 consists of 15 residues. The chain's CDR3 is CASSIGGGGYQPQHF. DNA of the CDR3: TGTGCCAGTAGTATCGGAGGGGGGGGGTATCAGCCCCAGCATTTT.

This rearrangement joins TRBV9 to TRBJ2-5; TRBD2 agrees at 10 bases. From germline, CDR1 is SGDLS and CDR2 YYNGEE. The V and J ends lost 0 bases and 4 bases, in that order; junction bases with no gene match: 9. CDR3 length: 17 residues. CDR3 in DNA: TGTGCCAGCAGCGTAGCGTCGGCTAGCGGGGGTGGAGAGACCCAGTACTTC. Translation: CASSVASASGGGETQYF.

This rearrangement joins TRBV5-4 to TRBJ2-3; the D gene is possibly TRBD2 (6 bases). Trimming took 4 bases from V and 4 from J, leaving 19 bases between them. Germline loops: CDR1 SGHNT, CDR2 YYREEE (reference sequence). This CDR3 is built from 16 residues. The DNA for the CDR3 is TGTGCCAGCAGCCTGCTGACTAGGCGAGGAGCAGATACGCAGTATTTT. Translated, it gives CASSLLTRRGADTQYF. Full variable domain (missing parts from reference TRBV5-4 and TRBJ2-3): ETGVTQSPTHLIKTRGQQVTLRCSSQSGHNTVSWYQQALGQGPQFIFQYYREEENGRGNFPPRFSGLQFPNYSSELNVNALELDDSALYLCASSLLTRRGADTQYFGPGTRLTVL.

The CDR3 coding sequence is TGTGCCAGCAGCTGGACAGGGGCGGGAGAAAAACTGTTTTTT. The encoded protein is CASSWTGAGEKLFF. The chain is built from TRBV7-2 and TRBJ1-4; 9 bases line up with TRBD1. V dropped 4 bases and J dropped 8; count of bases not matched to a gene: 5. Germline CDR1 SGHTA, CDR2 FQGNSA. This CDR3 is 14 amino acids long.